Listed below are T cell receptor beta chains from one sample, sequenced in a study of blood T cell repertoires in COVID-19. Produced via immunoSEQ multiplex PCR; TCRdb's table is partial and in-frame only. The table includes approximately 27,000 clones, over 85% detected once. Specimen: peripheral blood. These TCRs come from a human donor with active COVID-19. The donor label of this sample is uncertain. CDR3s include the opening cysteine and the closing phenylalanine or tryptophan. The D gene is left open where the match is weak. Clone size is not always given. Where it is, it says once, few, many or a class for expanded clones.

TRBD1	-	TRBV5-4	TRBJ2-2	TGTGCCAGCAGCGGCGTACAGGGGCCCGGGGAGCTGTTTTTT	CASSGVQGPGELFF
-	-	TRBV7-9	TRBJ2-7	TGTGCCAGCAGCTTCACTAGTTACGAGCAGTACTTC	CASSFTSYEQYF
-	-	TRBV10-2	TRBJ1-5	TGCGCCAGCAGGGACAGAGAGGGGCCCCAGCATTTT	CASRDREGPQHF
-	-	TRBV7-9	TRBJ1-5	TGTGCCAGCAGCTCCGAACTAGGAAATCAGCCCCAGCATTTT	CASSSELGNQPQHF
TRBD1	-	TRBV6-5	TRBJ2-5	TGTGCCAGCAGTTTAGAACAGGGGTACGGGACCCAGTACTTC	CASSLEQGYGTQYF
TRBD1	-	TRBV19	TRBJ1-5	TGTGCCAGCACTCCCCAGGGGGGACAGATATCCTATAGCAATCAGCCCCAGCATTTT	CASTPQGGQISYSNQPQHF
TRBD1	-	TRBV6-2/TRBV6-3	TRBJ2-7	TGTGCCAGCAGCTTTGACAGGGCTTACGAGCAGTACTTC	CASSFDRAYEQYF
-	-	TRBV28	TRBJ1-5	TGTGCCAGCTTTACTCAAACAGGCAATCAGCCCCAGCATTTT	CASFTQTGNQPQHF
-	-	TRBV7-2	TRBJ2-7	TGTGCCAGCAGCTTAGCCCCAGGCGACGAGCAGTACTTC	CASSLAPGDEQYF
-	-	TRBV5-5	TRBJ2-1	TGTGCCAGCAGCGGGGGGACCTCCTACAATGAGCAGTTCTTC	CASSGGTSYNEQFF
TRBD2	-	TRBV18	TRBJ2-3	TGTGCCAGCTCCCCCGGTGCTAGCGGGGACACAGATACGCAGTATTTT	CASSPGASGDTDTQYF
TRBD1	-	TRBV11-1	TRBJ1-1	TGTGCCAGCCACAGGGGGCTTAGGGACACTGAAGCTTTCTTT	CASHRGLRDTEAFF
-	-	TRBV10-1	TRBJ2-1	TGCGCCAGCAGTGAGGTTGGGAGCTCCTACAATGAGCAGTTCTTC	CASSEVGSSYNEQFF
-	-	TRBV9	TRBJ1-2	TGTGCCAGCAGCGTTCTACAGGATGGGGACTATGGCTACACCTTC	CASSVLQDGDYGYTF
-	-	TRBV7-2	TRBJ1-5	TGTGCCAGCAGCCTGGACATGGGTAGCAATCAGCCCCAGCATTTT	CASSLDMGSNQPQHF
-	-	TRBV30	TRBJ2-7	TGTGCCTGGAGTCTGGAACCCGGGCCGGCGGGCAAGCAGTACTTC	CAWSLEPGPAGKQYF
TRBD1	-	TRBV6-1	TRBJ1-1	TGTGCCAGCAGTGACAGGGGGAGGACTGAAGCTTTCTTT	CASSDRGRTEAFF
-	-	TRBV7-8	TRBJ1-2	TGTGCCAGCAGCTTAGTTGGGAGGGCTGACTATGGCTACACCTTC	CASSLVGRADYGYTF
-	-	TRBV6-4	TRBJ2-2	TGTGCCAGCAGTGAATTCAGCGGCACCGGGGAGCTGTTTTTT	CASSEFSGTGELFF
TRBD2	-	TRBV19	TRBJ2-7	TGTGCCAGTAGTACAAGTACCGGGACTAACTACGAGCAGTACTTC	CASSTSTGTNYEQYF
TRBD2	-	TRBV7-9	TRBJ2-7	TGTGCCAGCAGGGGTCCGGGACTAGCGGGAGGGCCCATGTACGAGCAGTACTTC	CASRGPGLAGGPMYEQYF
-	-	TRBV4-1	TRBJ2-2	TGCGCCAGCAGCTCCAGGATAGGAACCGGGGAGCTGTTTTTT	CASSSRIGTGELFF
-	-	TRBV19	TRBJ2-7	TGTGCCAGTAGTATAGATGACGGGAGCTCCTACGAGCAGTACTTC	CASSIDDGSSYEQYF
-	-	TRBV28	TRBJ1-1	TGTGCCAGCAGTGAGGAGACGGCGAAGAACACTGAAGCTTTCTTT	CASSEETAKNTEAFF
-	-	TRBV27	TRBJ1-5	TGTGCCAGCAGCGGAGGGAATCAGCCCCAGCATTTT	CASSGGNQPQHF
TRBD2	-	TRBV14	TRBJ2-1	TGTGCCAGCAGCCAAGACTATAGCGGGAGTCTCATTGAGCAGTTCTTC	CASSQDYSGSLIEQFF
TRBD1	-	TRBV14	TRBJ1-2	TGTGCCAGCAGCCAAGACAGGGGGGAAGGCTACACCTTC	CASSQDRGEGYTF
-	-	TRBV7-2	TRBJ2-5	TGTGCCAGCAGCTCCTATGGGGCGGAGACCCAGTACTTC	CASSSYGAETQYF
-	-	TRBV18	TRBJ2-7	TGTGCCAGCTCAGGGTGGGACACCTCCTACGAGCAGTACTTC	CASSGWDTSYEQYF
-	-	TRBV19	TRBJ1-5	TGTGCCAGTAGTGGAGGGTACGGTCAGCCCCAGCATTTT	CASSGGYGQPQHF
TRBD1	-	TRBV10-3	TRBJ1-1	TGTGCCATCAGTGAGTCGTCGGACAGGCTTCGGAAGGAGACTTTCTTT	CAISESSDRLRKETFF
TRBD2	-	TRBV5-4	TRBJ2-1	TGTGCCAGCAGCTTGGAACCGACTAGCGGGTCGACCCCTCGGGAGGAGCAGTTCTTC	CASSLEPTSGSTPREEQFF
-	-	TRBV21-1	TRBJ1-1	TGTGCCAGCAGCAAAGCGCCGACAGGCTACACTGAAGCTTTCTTT	CASSKAPTGYTEAFF
TRBD1	-	TRBV4-3	TRBJ2-2	TGCGCCAGCAGCCCGGGACAGGCTAACACCGGGGAGCTGTTTTTT	CASSPGQANTGELFF
-	-	TRBV18	TRBJ2-3	TGTGCCAGCTCACCTATCGAAATCTCGTATGGTGCGGCAGATACGCAGTATTTT	CASSPIEISYGAADTQYF
-	-	TRBV6-5	TRBJ2-3	TGTGCCAGCAGTTACCGAGGCACAGATACGCAGTATTTT	CASSYRGTDTQYF
-	once	TRBV30	TRBJ1-3	TGTGCCTGGAGTGGGGGCGGCTCTGGAAACACCATATATTTT	CAWSGGGSGNTIYF
TRBD1	-	TRBV6-2/TRBV6-3	TRBJ1-1	TGTGCCAGCAGTTCTGTCAGGGGGCAAACTGAAGCTTTCTTT	CASSSVRGQTEAFF
-	-	TRBV6-1	TRBJ2-7	TGTGCCAGCAGTGGAGGCGGGACCCGACCAACTCAATCCTACGAGCAGTACTTC	CASSGGGTRPTQSYEQYF
-	-	TRBV7-2	TRBJ2-7	TGTGCCAGCAGCTTAACTGGTACCTACGAGCAGTACTTC	CASSLTGTYEQYF
-	-	TRBV28	TRBJ1-5	TGTGCCAGCAGTTTGCTACAGAATCAGCCCCAGCATTTT	CASSLLQNQPQHF
TRBD1	-	TRBV6-5	TRBJ2-6	TGTGCCAGCAGGGACAGGGGGCGCGGGGCCAACGTCCTGACTTTC	CASRDRGRGANVLTF
-	-	TRBV10-1	TRBJ2-7	TGCGCCAGCAGTGAAGAAGAATCTTTAGCGGTCTACGAGCAGTACTTC	CASSEEESLAVYEQYF
TRBD2	-	TRBV5-4	TRBJ2-3	TGTGCCAGCAGCTCTGGGACTAGCGGGAGAGATACGCAGTATTTT	CASSSGTSGRDTQYF
-	-	TRBV7-2	TRBJ2-1	TGTGCCAGCAGCCGGACCGGGACTGCCTACAATGAGCAGTTCTTC	CASSRTGTAYNEQFF